These 29 T cell receptor beta chains were sequenced from one sample in a study of T cells in Graves' hyperthyroidism and ophthalmopathy. TCR beta CDR3 regions were amplified from RNA. First-round RT-PCR with HTBI primers amplified the TCR CDR3 region. A single record per CDR3 protein comes from TCRdb applying MiXCR to the multiplex PCR reads. The sample holds roughly 420,000 distinct CDR3 sequences, around a sixth seen once. Material: blood. The receptors here all came from a woman between 18 and 30 years old with Graves' hyperthyroidism.

This clonotype was detected ten times or more. The gene calls are TRBV10-3 and TRBJ2-7, with D perhaps matching TRBD1 (7 bases). CDR1 and CDR2 (germline): ENHRY, SYGVKD. V shed 5 bases and J shed 2 bases, with 16 bases lying between them. This CDR3 comprises 15 residues. This CDR3 reads CAISPRDSRTYEQYF. In nucleotides, the CDR3 is TGTGCCATCAGTCCGCGGGACAGCAGAACCTACGAGCAGTACTTC.

In this sample, this clonotype turned up many times. The rearrangement joins TRBV30 to TRBJ1-1; the D is unclear. Germline V gene data show CDR1 as GTSNPN and CDR2 as SVGIG (reference sequence). This CDR3 spans 12 amino acids. Trimming stripped 2 bases from V and 4 bases from J, with 8 bases between. CDR3 protein: CAWSHYPTEAFF. In nucleotides, the CDR3 is TGTGCCTGGAGTCATTACCCCACTGAAGCTTTCTTT.

There are many counts of this clonotype. The chain combines TRBV6-6 with TRBJ1-2, with D uncertain. Trimming removed 2 bases at V and 4 bases at J, with 2 bases between. The CDR3 runs to 11 residues. CDR1 and CDR2 from the germline V gene are MNHNY and SVGAGI (reference sequence). The CDR3 DNA follows: TGTGCCAGCAGTTACCTCTATGGCTACACCTTC. Residues: CASSYLYGYTF.

This clonotype showed up just a few times. The chain uses TRBV7-2 and TRBJ2-6, with D possibly TRBD2 on 5 matching bases. Trimming removed 3 bases at V and 4 bases at J, with 13 bases between. The CDR3 length is 16 residues. Germline V CDR1 and CDR2: SGHTA, FQGNSA. The CDR3 sequence is CASSFGLLSGANVLTF. DNA for the CDR3: TGTGCCAGCAGCTTTGGACTGCTCAGCGGGGCCAACGTCCTGACTTTC.

This clonotype was recorded at least ten times. This chain uses TRBV18 with TRBJ2-7, with 10 bases aligning to TRBD2. The V gene end was trimmed by 0 bases and the J gene end by 7 bases; junction bases not matched to a gene: 6. The CDR3 contains 15 residues. Germline assignment: CDR1 KGHSH and CDR2 LQKENI. In nucleotides, the CDR3 is TGTGCCAGCTCACCACCGACTAGCGGGCCCCGGGAGCAGTACTTC. It codes for CASSPPTSGPREQYF.

This clonotype appeared a single time. The chain recombines TRBV20-1 with TRBJ2-2, with 8 bases aligning to TRBD1. The CDR3 runs to 16 residues. Germline lookup yields CDR1 DFQATT and CDR2 SNEGSKA (reference sequence). V gave up 3 bases and J gave up 3 bases; unmatched junction bases: 9. CDR3 region: CSARGRGPGDTGELFF. The CDR3 nucleotides read TGCAGTGCTAGGGGCAGGGGGCCGGGAGACACCGGGGAGCTGTTTTTT.

This clonotype was detected ten times or more. This sequence joins TRBV6-6 and TRBJ1-6; 9 bases align to TRBD1. The CDR3 is 18 amino acids. Germline V gene data show CDR1 as MNHNY and CDR2 as SVGAGI (reference sequence). V was clipped by 0 bases and J by 7 bases; unmatched bases: 10. The CDR3 loop reads CASSYSVHLGQGNSPLHF. The CDR3 DNA reads as TGTGCCAGCAGTTACTCGGTCCATTTAGGACAGGGGAATTCACCCCTCCACTTT.

This clonotype was seen ten or more times. V and J are TRBV10-3 and TRBJ2-7; weak D call: TRBD1 (8 bases). The CDR3 sequence is 14 residues long. The germline gives CDR1 ENHRY, CDR2 SYGVKD. V lost 4 bases and J lost 3, with 13 bases in between. The CDR3 here is CAISVDREGYEQYF. In DNA form, the CDR3 reads TGTGCCATCAGTGTGGACAGGGAGGGCTACGAGCAGTACTTC.

This chain joins TRBV4-1 and TRBJ2-1; D gene ambiguous. The CDR3 sequence is 15 residues long. Germline-derived CDR1 and CDR2 are MGHRA and YSYEKL. The V and J ends lost 4 bases and 0 bases respectively, with 10 bases between them. In DNA, the CDR3 is TGCGCCAGCAGCCTAGCTGAGGCCTCCTACAATGAGCAGTTCTTC. This translates into CASSLAEASYNEQFF.

This clonotype was counted ten times or more. The chain recombines TRBV7-3 with TRBJ2-1; perhaps TRBD2 as D (7 bases). Germline assignment: CDR1 SGHTA and CDR2 FQGTGA. The CDR3 loop spans 16 amino acids. V lost 3 bases and J 6 bases, leaving 18 bases between the germline ends. The CDR3 loop reads CASSLLGGGSSNEQFF. CDR3 sequence (DNA): TGTGCCAGCAGCTTGTTGGGGGGCGGGAGTTCCAATGAGCAGTTCTTC.

In its sample, this clonotype was seen many times. This sequence joins TRBV3-1 and TRBJ2-3, with 9 bases matching TRBD2. Germline assignment: CDR1 LGHDT and CDR2 YNNKEL (reference sequence). V lost 0 bases, J lost 2 bases, and 6 bases stayed unmatched. There are 17 residues in the CDR3. The CDR3 spells CASSQEERGVFTDTQYF. In DNA form, the CDR3 reads TGTGCCAGCAGCCAAGAAGAGCGGGGGGTATTCACAGATACGCAGTATTTT.

This clonotype was recorded many times. V and J are TRBV9 and TRBJ2-2; no definite D call. CDR1 SGDLS and CDR2 YYNGEE come from the germline V gene. Trimming stripped 0 bases from V and 2 bases from J, with 5 bases between. This CDR3 spans 14 amino acids. CDR3 sequence (DNA): TGTGCCAGCAGCGTAGAGACAAACACCGGGGAGCTGTTTTTT. It yields the protein CASSVETNTGELFF.

This clonotype was counted ten times or more. This chain links TRBV30 with TRBJ1-5; no firm D call. Germline V gene sequence: CDR1 GTSNPN, CDR2 SVGIG (reference sequence). This CDR3 spans 13 amino acids. The V and J ends lost 2 bases and 5 bases respectively, with 10 bases between them. The CDR3 region is CAWSIQQDQPQHF. In nucleotides, the CDR3 is TGTGCCTGGAGTATTCAGCAGGATCAGCCCCAGCATTTT.

This clonotype appeared many times. The CDR3 loop is CASSQRGGQTDTQYF. CDR3 bases: TGTGCCAGCAGCCAACGGGGGGGCCAGACAGATACGCAGTATTTT. The chain couples TRBV3-1 to TRBJ2-3; 8 bases match TRBD2. The V segment lost 2 bases and the J segment 3 bases; nucleotides outside the gene matches: 4. The germline gives CDR1 LGHDT, CDR2 YNNKEL (reference sequence). This CDR3 has 15 residues.

The chain carries TRBV20-1 and TRBJ2-7; no reliable D call. The V end was cut by 5 bases, the J end by 3 bases, with 14 bases between. This CDR3 spans 13 amino acids. Germline V gene sequence: CDR1 DFQATT, CDR2 SNEGSKA (reference sequence). In DNA, the CDR3 is TGCAGTGCTTCGGGCCAAACTTTCTACGAGCAGTACTTC. Translation gives CSASGQTFYEQYF.

In this sample, this clonotype turned up a few times. This chain's CDR3 is CASSVGGGFNEKLFF. CDR3 DNA sequence: TGTGCCAGCAGCGTAGGTGGAGGGTTTAATGAAAAACTGTTTTTT. The chain couples TRBV9 to TRBJ1-4; D is unclear. The CDR3 loop spans 15 amino acids. V was trimmed by 0 bases and J by 4 bases, leaving 10 bases between them. Germline V gives CDR1 SGDLS, CDR2 YYNGEE.

This clonotype was detected many times. This rearrangement joins TRBV6-1 to TRBJ2-1, with no clear D. The V end lost 5 bases, the J end lost 4 bases, and 18 bases lay between the germline ends. Germline-derived CDR1 and CDR2 are MNHNS and SASEGT. CDR3 size: 16 residues. Here the CDR3 DNA reads TGTGCCAGCAGTTCCGCTGACCCTAGTGGGTACAATGAGCAGTTCTTC. It codes for CASSSADPSGYNEQFF.

This clonotype was seen at least ten times. This chain joins TRBV9 and TRBJ2-1; a possible D gene is TRBD2 (5 bases). Germline CDR1 is SGDLS and CDR2 is YYNGEE. V lost 0 bases, J lost 3 bases, and 10 bases lay in between. CDR3 length equals 15 residues. CDR3 sequence reads: CASSVGLAVYNEQFF. CDR3 in DNA: TGTGCCAGCAGCGTAGGCCTAGCTGTCTACAATGAGCAGTTCTTC.

Comments on this clonotype: The conserved closing phenylalanine or tryptophan is absent in this CDR3, likely reflecting a read error. Written as DNA, the CDR3 is TGTGCCAGCAGTTATACCAGACAGGGGGCGCGTGTATATGATCAGCCCCAGCATTCT. The encoded protein is CASSYTRQGARVYDQPQHS. The genes are TRBV6-2 or TRBV6-3 and TRBJ1-5; 10 bases line up with TRBD1. Trimming removed 3 bases from V and 5 bases from J; junction bases left unmatched: 16. The germline CDR1 and CDR2 sequences are MNHEY and SVGEGT. This CDR3 region has 19 residues.

At least ten counts were recorded for this clonotype. The chain recombines TRBV6-1 with TRBJ1-1; 9 nucleotides agree with TRBD1. The germline V gene encodes CDR1 MNHNS and CDR2 SASEGT. V gave up 4 bases and J gave up 0 bases; unmatched junction bases: 3. This CDR3 comprises 15 residues. The CDR3 protein is CASSGTGALNTEAFF. CDR3 nucleotides: TGTGCCAGCAGTGGGACAGGGGCCTTGAACACTGAAGCTTTCTTT.

This clonotype was picked up many times. The rearrangement uses TRBV5-5 and TRBJ2-5; D gene unclear. V lost 5 bases and J lost 3, with 14 bases in between. This CDR3 comprises 14 residues. Germline values: CDR1 SGHKS, CDR2 YYEKEE (reference sequence). CDR3 bases: TGTGCCAGCAGGCCATACCCCGACAAAGAGACCCAGTACTTC. Protein product: CASRPYPDKETQYF.

This clonotype was observed many times. V usage is TRBV6-1 and J usage is TRBJ1-5, with D perhaps matching TRBD1 (5 bases). CDR3 length: 11 amino acids. Germline V lookup: CDR1 MNHNS, CDR2 SASEGT. The ends were cut back, 8 bases at V and 13 bases at J, with 15 bases in the middle. The CDR3 sequence: CASRAGDLQHF. In DNA form, the CDR3 reads TGTGCCAGCCGCGCGGGGGATCTTCAGCATTTT.

This clonotype was seen more than once but under ten times. The rearrangement links TRBV20-1 to TRBJ1-6, with 8 bases that match TRBD1. The V segment lost 6 bases and the J segment 4 bases; nucleotides outside the gene matches: 11. The CDR3 is made up of 16 amino acids. Germline CDR1 DFQATT, CDR2 SNEGSKA (reference sequence). CDR3 sequence: CSARISGQVYNSPLHF. The CDR3, as DNA: TGCAGTGCCAGAATTTCGGGACAGGTTTATAATTCACCCCTCCACTTT.

There are many counts of this clonotype. The chain employs TRBV6-1 and TRBJ2-3; 9 bases are a match to TRBD2. CDR1 and CDR2 (germline): MNHNS, SASEGT. The CDR3 length is 14 residues. The junction had 6 bases not matched to a gene; V was cut back by 5 bases and J by 6 bases. The CDR3 is CASSSQRGVDTQYF. The CDR3 nucleotides are TGTGCCAGCAGTTCTCAGCGGGGGGTGGATACGCAGTATTTT.

This clonotype appeared many times. The V gene is TRBV5-1, the J gene TRBJ2-1; 10 bases fit TRBD2. CDR1 is SGHRS, CDR2 YFSETQ, per germline. J gave up 5 bases and V 4 bases, and 3 bases lay outside the gene matches. The CDR3 spans 14 residues. In DNA form, the CDR3 reads TGCGCCAGCAGCAGGACTAGCGGTAACAATGAGCAGTTCTTC. It yields the protein CASSRTSGNNEQFF.

In its sample, this clonotype was seen many times. Just one base apart from a much larger clone, this may be a read error. This chain links TRBV7-3 with TRBJ2-5; 8 bases agree with TRBD2. Germline V CDR1 and CDR2: SGHTA, FQGTGA. CDR3 length equals 14 residues. The DNA for the CDR3 is TGTGTCAGCAGCTCGAGCGGGAGTGGAGAGACCCAGTACTTC. Protein sequence: CVSSSSGSGETQYF. The full variable domain, its missing parts supplied by reference TRBV7-3 and TRBJ2-5, is GAGVSQTPSNKVTEKGKYVELRCDPISGHTALYWYRQSLGQGPEFLIYFQGTGAADDSGLPNDRFFAVRPEGSVSTLKIQRTERGDSAVYLCVSSSSGSGETQYFGPGTRLLVL.

This chain uses TRBV27 with TRBJ1-4; D is undetermined. This CDR3 is 13 amino acids long. Per germline, CDR1 MNHEY and CDR2 SMNVEV (reference sequence). The germline V and J ends were trimmed by 6 bases and 6 bases, with 11 bases remaining between them. The CDR3 loop reads CASRAYDDEKLFF. As DNA, the CDR3 is TGTGCCAGCAGAGCCTACGATGATGAAAAACTGTTTTTT.

The chain links TRBV6-2 or TRBV6-3 to TRBJ2-1, with 9 nucleotides matching TRBD2. From germline, CDR1 is MNHEY and CDR2 SVGEGT. This CDR3 comprises 17 residues. J was trimmed by 0 bases and V by 6 bases; bases with no gene match: 9. DNA of the CDR3: TGTGCCAGCAGACCACGACTAGCGGAGAGCTCCTACAATGAGCAGTTCTTC. Protein: CASRPRLAESSYNEQFF.

In this sample, this clonotype turned up many times. The chain uses TRBV18 and TRBJ2-5; the D is unclear. The CDR3 consists of 13 residues. Trimming left V 2 bases short and J 5 bases short, with 9 bases between. CDR1 and CDR2 from the germline V gene are KGHSH and LQKENI. The CDR3, as DNA: TGTGCCAGCTCACCATTTGGGGTGGAGACCCAGTACTTC. The encoded protein is CASSPFGVETQYF.